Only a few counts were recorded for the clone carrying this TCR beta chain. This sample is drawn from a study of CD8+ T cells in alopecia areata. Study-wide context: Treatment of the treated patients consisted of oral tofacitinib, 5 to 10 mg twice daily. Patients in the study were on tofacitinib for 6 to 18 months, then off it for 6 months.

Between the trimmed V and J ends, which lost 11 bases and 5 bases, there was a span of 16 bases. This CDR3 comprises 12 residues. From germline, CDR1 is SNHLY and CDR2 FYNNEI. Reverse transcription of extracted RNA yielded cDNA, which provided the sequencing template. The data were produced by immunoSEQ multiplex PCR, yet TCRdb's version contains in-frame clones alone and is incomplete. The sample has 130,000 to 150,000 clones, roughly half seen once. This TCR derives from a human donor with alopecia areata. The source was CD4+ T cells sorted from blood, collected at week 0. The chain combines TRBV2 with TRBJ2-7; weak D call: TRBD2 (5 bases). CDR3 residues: CASLLASNEQYF. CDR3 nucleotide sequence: TGTGCCTCCCTGCTAGCTAGCAACGAGCAGTACTTC.